The 25 T cell receptor beta chains below come from one sample, sequenced in a study of response to subunit inactivated influenza vaccine. One entry per CDR3 protein, called by TCRdb with MiXCR from the RT-PCR reads. The sample has some 600,000 distinct CDR3 sequences, about 14% seen once. The input for sequencing was PBMCs from blood, taken less than 15 days before vaccination. The receptor set was obtained from a middle-aged man who received an inactivated influenza vaccine.

This clonotype showed up just a few times. The rearrangement joins TRBV27 to TRBJ2-1; the match to TRBD2 covers 14 bases. CDR3 length equals 17 residues. V lost 6 bases to trimming and J lost 7 bases; unmatched junction nucleotides: 11. Germline V gives CDR1 MNHEY, CDR2 SMNVEV (reference sequence). CDR3 DNA sequence: TGTGCCAGCAGAGGAGGGACTAGCGGGAGAACGGGGAATGAGCAGTTCTTC. This encodes CASRGGTSGRTGNEQFF.

This clonotype was observed a few times. The genes are TRBV11-2 and TRBJ2-3; D gene ambiguous. The germline V gene has CDR1 SGHAT and CDR2 FQNNGV. The CDR3 extends over 13 amino acids. The V end was cut by 7 bases, the J end by 0 bases, with 8 bases between. The CDR3 loop is CASMESSTDTQYF. The CDR3 DNA follows: TGTGCCAGCATGGAATCTAGCACAGATACGCAGTATTTT.

This clonotype was found a few times. This rearrangement joins TRBV5-5 to TRBJ1-6; possible D gene TRBD1, 5 bases. Germline V gene lookup returns CDR1 SGHKS and CDR2 YYEKEE (reference sequence). Trimming cost V 1 base and J 6 bases, with 14 bases left between them. The CDR3 is 16 amino acids. CDR3 sequence: CASSLSRVSGNSPLHF. CDR3 in DNA: TGTGCCAGCAGCTTGAGCAGGGTTTCTGGTAATTCACCCCTCCACTTT.

Ten or more counts support this clonotype. V and J are TRBV6-4 and TRBJ2-1, with 16 bases lining up with TRBD2. CDR1 is MRHNA, CDR2 SNTAGT, per germline. V was pared by 8 bases and J by 0 bases, with 19 bases of the junction left unmatched. The CDR3 consists of 22 residues. The CDR3 is CASRPRPPGLAGGGSSYNEQFF. CDR3 bases: TGTGCCAGCCGTCCCAGGCCGCCGGGACTAGCGGGAGGGGGAAGCTCCTACAATGAGCAGTTCTTC.

This clonotype was counted a few times. The chain recombines TRBV6-5 with TRBJ2-7; D remains unclear. Trimming removed 0 bases from V and 2 bases from J, with 11 bases in between. The CDR3 is 15 residues long. Germline CDR1 and CDR2: MNHEY and SVGAGI. CDR3 in amino acids: CASSYSQVGTYEQYF. CDR3 nucleotides: TGTGCCAGCAGTTACTCCCAGGTTGGCACCTACGAGCAGTACTTC.

The V gene is TRBV29-1, the J gene TRBJ2-7; D is uncertain. The length of the CDR3 is 12 residues. Trimming removed 5 bases at V and 6 bases at J, with 14 bases between. Germline V lookup: CDR1 SQVTM, CDR2 ANQGSEA. CDR3 protein: CSVYQVGSEQYF. Here the CDR3 DNA reads TGCAGCGTTTATCAGGTGGGGTCCGAGCAGTACTTC.

The rearrangement uses TRBV6-2 or TRBV6-3 and TRBJ1-6; no firm D call. Trimming pared 2 bases from V and 10 bases from J, leaving 15 bases between. This CDR3 spans 15 amino acids. Looked up from germline, CDR1 is MNHEY and CDR2 is SVGEGT. CDR3 protein: CASSYSTARSSPLHF. Written as DNA, the CDR3 is TGTGCCAGCAGTTACAGTACGGCGAGGAGCTCACCCCTCCACTTT.

This clonotype was picked up a small number of times. The V and J genes are TRBV7-2 and TRBJ2-2; D may match TRBD1 or TRBD2 (6 bases each). The CDR3 is 15 residues long. V was trimmed by 5 bases and J by 9 bases, leaving 19 bases between them. Germline loops: CDR1 SGHTA, CDR2 FQGNSA. This CDR3 reads CASSPTFVGGRELFF. The CDR3, as DNA: TGTGCCAGCAGCCCCACTTTCGTCGGGGGCCGGGAGCTGTTTTTT. Looking up the rest from reference TRBV7-2 and TRBJ2-2 gives the full variable domain: GAGVSQSPSNKVTEKGKDVELRCDPISGHTALYWYRQSLGQGLEFLIYFQGNSAPDKSGLPSDRFSAERTGGSVSTLTIQRTQQEDSAVYLCASSPTFVGGRELFFGEGSRLTVL.

This rearrangement joins TRBV30 to TRBJ2-1, with 7 bases matching TRBD2. The junction had 4 bases not matched to a gene; V was cut back by 1 base and J by 4 bases. The CDR3 runs to 14 residues. Germline CDR1 GTSNPN, CDR2 SVGIG (reference sequence). For the CDR3, the DNA is TGTGCCTGGAGTGCCTCTAGCGGATACAATGAGCAGTTCTTC. It yields the protein CAWSASSGYNEQFF.

The chain recombines TRBV3-1 with TRBJ2-4; no reliable D call. The V end lost 0 bases, the J end lost 7 bases, and 4 bases lay between the germline ends. CDR1 and CDR2 from the germline V gene are LGHDT and YNNKEL (reference sequence). This CDR3 spans 12 amino acids. CDR3 DNA sequence: TGTGCCAGCAGCCAAGATCGGAACATTCAGTACTTC. Protein sequence: CASSQDRNIQYF.

This clonotype has only a few counts. This chain links TRBV27 with TRBJ2-7; TRBD2 matches at 13 bases. This CDR3 contains 15 residues. The ends lost 5 bases at V and 6 bases at J; junction bases unmatched: 7. Germline V gene sequence: CDR1 MNHEY, CDR2 SMNVEV (reference sequence). Here the CDR3 reads CASSNGLAGVSEQYF. The DNA for the CDR3 is TGTGCCAGCAGTAACGGACTAGCGGGAGTTTCCGAGCAGTACTTC.

This chain connects TRBV13 to TRBJ2-7; TRBD2 agrees at 11 bases. The CDR3 covers 13 residues. V lost 7 bases to trimming and J lost 4 bases; unmatched junction nucleotides: 3. CDR1 and CDR2 from the germline V gene are PRHDT and FYEKMQ (reference sequence). DNA of the CDR3: TGTGCCAGCACCTCTAGCGGGAGGTACGAGCAGTACTTC. It codes for CASTSSGRYEQYF.

The gene calls are TRBV5-1 and TRBJ1-1; no firm D call. The CDR3 spans 15 residues. The V gene lost 0 bases and the J gene lost 5 bases, with 14 bases spanning the gap. The germline V gene has CDR1 SGHRS and CDR2 YFSETQ. The CDR3 region is CASSLEPGRRTEAFF. In nucleotides, the CDR3 is TGCGCCAGCAGCTTGGAGCCGGGCCGGCGGACTGAAGCTTTCTTT.

This clonotype was recorded at least ten times. The chain recombines TRBV5-1 with TRBJ2-1, with 9 bases aligning to TRBD1. The V segment lost 6 bases and the J segment 7 bases; nucleotides outside the gene matches: 17. The CDR3 is 17 amino acids. CDR1 SGHRS and CDR2 YFSETQ come from the germline V gene. The CDR3 nucleotides are TGCGCCAGCAACCCATCTTTTCCGGGACAGGGTCGGAATGAGCAGTTCTTC. It codes for CASNPSFPGQGRNEQFF.

The table lists this clonotype with many counts. This chain connects TRBV9 to TRBJ2-1; TRBD2 matches at 9 bases. This CDR3 is 15 amino acids long. Losses at the gene ends were 0 bases for V and 5 bases for J; bases not matched to a gene: 3. Germline CDR1 SGDLS, CDR2 YYNGEE. The CDR3 region has the DNA TGTGCCAGCAGCGTAGAAGGCGGGAGGGACAATGAGCAGTTCTTC. This sequence encodes CASSVEGGRDNEQFF.

This chain uses TRBV9 with TRBJ2-7, with TRBD1 identical over 8 bases. Germline V gene sequence: CDR1 SGDLS, CDR2 YYNGEE. V was pared by 0 bases and J by 3 bases, with 8 bases of the junction left unmatched. This CDR3 is built from 16 residues. CDR3 sequence: CASSVDHRGSLYEQYF. CDR3 in DNA: TGTGCCAGCAGCGTAGATCACAGGGGGTCTCTCTACGAGCAGTACTTC.

In DNA form, the CDR3 reads TGTGCCAGCAGCTCCCCGGAGGGGGGAGGGTACGAGCAGTACTTC. It yields the protein CASSSPEGGGYEQYF. The chain has TRBV7-9 and TRBJ2-7; tentative D call: TRBD2 (7 bases). The CDR3 runs 15 residues. Germline V CDR1 and CDR2: SEHNR, FQNEAQ (reference sequence). V lost 4 bases to trimming and J lost 4 bases, with 17 bases between them.

This clonotype was seen a few times. The V and J genes are TRBV7-2 and TRBJ2-3; D remains ambiguous. The germline gives CDR1 SGHTA, CDR2 FQGNSA. The CDR3 length is 16 residues. V lost 5 bases and J lost 3, with 18 bases in between. The CDR3 region is CASSPAPGLRTDTQYF. In DNA, the CDR3 is TGTGCCAGCAGCCCAGCCCCCGGTCTCAGGACAGATACGCAGTATTTT.

The sample holds a few counts of this clonotype. V usage is TRBV5-5 and J usage is TRBJ2-3; no reliable D call. With 1 base removed from V and 0 bases from J, the gap between germline ends came to 9 bases. The V gene's germline CDR1 is SGHKS and CDR2 YYEKEE (reference sequence). CDR3 length: 15 residues. As DNA, the CDR3 is TGTGCCAGCAGCTTGACTTGGCAGAGCACAGATACGCAGTATTTT. This encodes CASSLTWQSTDTQYF.

The chain carries TRBV7-2 and TRBJ2-7; possible D gene TRBD1, 5 bases. Trimming left V 4 bases short and J 6 bases short, with 13 bases between. The CDR3 has 13 residues. Germline V lookup: CDR1 SGHTA, CDR2 FQGNSA. The CDR3 reads CASSSYLGPEQYF. CDR3 DNA sequence: TGTGCCAGCAGCTCCTACTTGGGGCCCGAGCAGTACTTC.

This clonotype came up a few times. CDR3 sequence: CASSPDKAAFYGYTF. Written as DNA, the CDR3 is TGCGCCAGCAGCCCTGACAAGGCGGCCTTCTATGGCTACACCTTC. The chain joins TRBV4-3 to TRBJ1-2; D unclear. Per the germline V gene, CDR1 is LGHNA and CDR2 is YSLEER. The germline V and J ends were trimmed by 4 bases and 4 bases, with 16 bases remaining between them. This CDR3 comprises 15 residues.

This sequence joins TRBV18 and TRBJ2-7; D gene uncertain. Trimming took 3 bases from V and 4 from J, leaving 10 bases between them. The CDR3 totals 13 residues. Germline values: CDR1 KGHSH, CDR2 LQKENI. CDR3 in DNA: TGTGCCAGCTCACCCTCACAGATGTACGAGCAGTACTTC. Amino acid sequence: CASSPSQMYEQYF.

About this clonotype: This may come from a read error, since a much larger clone is one base off. The genes are TRBV7-9 and TRBJ2-5; D gene unclear. Trimming took 6 bases from V and 4 from J, leaving 6 bases between them. The germline V gene has CDR1 SEHNR and CDR2 FQNEAQ (reference sequence). The CDR3 runs to 11 residues. The DNA of the CDR3 is TGTGCCAGCAGTCATCGAGAGACCCAGTACTTC. Amino acids: CASSHRETQYF. The whole variable domain, remainder taken from reference TRBV7-9 and TRBJ2-5, is DTGVSQNPRHKITKRGQNVTFRCDPISEHNRLYWYRQTLGQGPEFLTYFQNEAQLEKSRLLSDRFSAERPKGSFSTLEIQRTEQGDSAMYLCASSHRETQYFGPGTRLLVL.

This chain connects TRBV18 to TRBJ1-4; possibly TRBD1 for D (5 bases). This CDR3 is 16 amino acids long. CDR1 and CDR2 from the germline V gene are KGHSH and LQKENI. Trimming took off 3 bases at V and 5 bases at J, with 16 bases between the two ends. CDR3 sequence: CASSPERQIPNEKLFF. In nucleotides, the CDR3 is TGTGCCAGCTCACCGGAAAGACAGATTCCAAATGAAAAACTGTTTTTT.

The chain combines TRBV5-1 with TRBJ1-1, with 9 bases aligning to TRBD1. The CDR3 runs 15 residues. In germline, CDR1 is SGHRS, CDR2 YFSETQ. With 2 bases clipped from V and 6 bases from J, the junction kept 8 bases outside the gene matches. CDR3 sequence (DNA): TGCGCCAGCAGCTTTGGTGGGACAGGGAGGGCTGAAGCTTTCTTT. The encoded protein is CASSFGGTGRAEAFF.